The rows below give T cell receptor beta chains drawn from one sample of a study of vaccination effects on CD4 cells after COVID-19. No cognate antigen is known for these TCRs. Generated by immunoSEQ multiplex PCR, the TCRdb table keeps only in-frame clones and is missing some. The sample holds approximately 44,000 clones; approximately 80% are singletons and the top ten take 2.9%. Material: CD4+ T cells from PBMCs cultured with HCoV-NL63 spike peptides, obtained before COVID-19 vaccination. These receptors all stem from a human donor who received a COVID-19 vaccine. CDR3s include the opening cysteine and the closing phenylalanine or tryptophan. Each record gives: D gene, J gene, clone size, V gene, CDR3 protein, CDR3 DNA. A D gene is named only where the DNA matches it firmly. Size tells how often a clone was seen (once, few, many) or the class of an expanded clone, and some rows leave it out.

D gene: .; J gene: TRBJ1-1; clone size: .; V gene: TRBV5-1; CDR3 protein: CASSSTVNTEAFF; CDR3 DNA: TGCGCCAGCAGCTCGACAGTGAACACTGAAGCTTTCTTT
D gene: .; J gene: TRBJ2-1; clone size: few; V gene: TRBV9; CDR3 protein: CASSIMGLTHNEQFF; CDR3 DNA: TGTGCCAGCAGCATAATGGGACTTACCCACAATGAGCAGTTCTTC
D gene: .; J gene: TRBJ1-2; clone size: .; V gene: TRBV9; CDR3 protein: CASSPKGHLYGYTF; CDR3 DNA: TGTGCCAGCAGCCCGAAGGGTCACCTCTATGGCTACACCTTC
D gene: .; J gene: TRBJ2-3; clone size: .; V gene: TRBV5-1; CDR3 protein: CASSVPSSTDTQYF; CDR3 DNA: TGCGCCAGCAGCGTCCCGTCTAGCACAGATACGCAGTATTTT
D gene: .; J gene: TRBJ1-2; clone size: .; V gene: TRBV19; CDR3 protein: CASSRYYGYTF; CDR3 DNA: TGTGCCAGTAGTAGGTACTATGGCTACACCTTC
D gene: .; J gene: TRBJ2-5; clone size: .; V gene: TRBV20-1; CDR3 protein: CSASMDPETQYF; CDR3 DNA: TGCAGTGCTAGTATGGACCCAGAGACCCAGTACTTC
D gene: TRBD1; J gene: TRBJ2-5; clone size: .; V gene: TRBV10-3; CDR3 protein: CAIRGAGQGSETQYF; CDR3 DNA: TGTGCCATCAGAGGGGCAGGACAGGGATCCGAGACCCAGTACTTC
D gene: .; J gene: TRBJ1-2; clone size: .; V gene: TRBV7-9; CDR3 protein: CASTLRGGPDYGYTF; CDR3 DNA: TGTGCCAGCACCCTAAGGGGGGGGCCCGACTATGGCTACACCTTC
D gene: .; J gene: TRBJ2-5; clone size: .; V gene: TRBV3-1/TRBV3-2; CDR3 protein: CASSLGETQYF; CDR3 DNA: TGTGCCAGCAGCCTAGGGGAGACCCAGTACTTC
D gene: .; J gene: TRBJ1-5; clone size: once; V gene: TRBV6-5; CDR3 protein: CASSYTRDQPQHF; CDR3 DNA: TGTGCCAGCAGTTACACAAGGGATCAGCCCCAGCATTTT
D gene: .; J gene: TRBJ1-4; clone size: .; V gene: TRBV30; CDR3 protein: CAWGSDSNEKLFF; CDR3 DNA: TGTGCCTGGGGATCGGACAGTAATGAAAAACTGTTTTTT
D gene: .; J gene: TRBJ1-2; clone size: once; V gene: TRBV3-1/TRBV3-2; CDR3 protein: CASSDRTPTNYGYTF; CDR3 DNA: TGTGCCAGCAGCGACAGGACACCTACTAACTATGGCTACACCTTC
D gene: TRBD1; J gene: TRBJ2-1; clone size: .; V gene: TRBV5-6; CDR3 protein: CASSPAGNRGRNNEQFF; CDR3 DNA: TGTGCCAGCAGCCCGGCGGGGAACAGGGGGCGGAACAATGAGCAGTTCTTC
D gene: TRBD2; J gene: TRBJ2-1; clone size: once; V gene: TRBV18; CDR3 protein: CASSEGLAGYPEQFF; CDR3 DNA: TGTGCCAGCTCGGAGGGACTAGCGGGGTATCCTGAGCAGTTCTTC
D gene: TRBD2; J gene: TRBJ2-1; clone size: once; V gene: TRBV7-7; CDR3 protein: CASSLVGGGSGEQFF; CDR3 DNA: TGTGCCAGCAGCTTAGTTGGGGGGGGAAGCGGTGAGCAGTTCTTC
D gene: TRBD1; J gene: TRBJ2-3; clone size: .; V gene: TRBV5-1; CDR3 protein: CASSQGDSSDSSTDTQYF; CDR3 DNA: TGCGCCAGCAGCCAAGGGGACAGTTCAGACTCTAGCACAGATACGCAGTATTTT
D gene: TRBD1; J gene: TRBJ2-1; clone size: .; V gene: TRBV7-2; CDR3 protein: CASSLAPGQGAYNEQFF; CDR3 DNA: TGTGCCAGCAGCTTAGCCCCGGGACAGGGGGCCTACAATGAGCAGTTCTTC
D gene: .; J gene: TRBJ2-3; clone size: .; V gene: TRBV9; CDR3 protein: CASSPLGGRGTDTQYF; CDR3 DNA: TGTGCCAGCAGCCCTCTCGGTGGCAGGGGAACAGATACGCAGTATTTT
D gene: .; J gene: TRBJ1-6; clone size: .; V gene: TRBV21-1; CDR3 protein: CASSAPPSSYYNSPLHF; CDR3 DNA: TGTGCCAGCAGCGCACCACCAAGCAGTTACTATAATTCACCCCTCCACTTT
D gene: .; J gene: TRBJ2-5; clone size: .; V gene: TRBV27; CDR3 protein: CASSRQVQETQYF; CDR3 DNA: TGTGCCAGCAGTAGGCAGGTCCAAGAGACCCAGTACTTC
D gene: TRBD2; J gene: TRBJ2-3; clone size: .; V gene: TRBV9; CDR3 protein: CASSVRDYTDTQYF; CDR3 DNA: TGTGCCAGCAGCGTTCGGGACTACACAGATACGCAGTATTTT
D gene: .; J gene: TRBJ2-2; clone size: .; V gene: TRBV9; CDR3 protein: CASSVGQLRGRGGELFF; CDR3 DNA: TGTGCCAGCAGCGTAGGCCAGCTGCGGGGGCGAGGCGGGGAGCTGTTTTTT
D gene: TRBD1; J gene: TRBJ2-5; clone size: .; V gene: TRBV19; CDR3 protein: CASSIGRTGYTPQETQYF; CDR3 DNA: TGTGCCAGTAGTATAGGTAGGACAGGGTATACACCCCAAGAGACCCAGTACTTC
D gene: .; J gene: TRBJ1-5; clone size: .; V gene: TRBV6-6; CDR3 protein: CASSTGPRASNQPQHF; CDR3 DNA: TGTGCCAGCAGTACGGGACCTCGGGCTAGCAATCAGCCCCAGCATTTT
D gene: .; J gene: TRBJ1-6; clone size: .; V gene: TRBV10-1; CDR3 protein: CASSRSLGSPLHF; CDR3 DNA: TGCGCCAGCAGCAGGAGTCTGGGTTCACCCCTCCACTTT
D gene: TRBD1; J gene: TRBJ2-3; clone size: .; V gene: TRBV18; CDR3 protein: CASSNRDRGLSDTQYF; CDR3 DNA: TGTGCCAGCTCAAACCGGGACAGGGGGCTGTCAGATACGCAGTATTTT
D gene: .; J gene: TRBJ1-5; clone size: .; V gene: TRBV2; CDR3 protein: CASSASLQPQHF; CDR3 DNA: TGTGCCAGCAGTGCATCACTCCAGCCCCAGCATTTT
D gene: TRBD2; J gene: TRBJ2-3; clone size: .; V gene: TRBV11-2; CDR3 protein: CASSPLWTSGRTDTQYF; CDR3 DNA: TGTGCCAGCAGCCCACTCTGGACTAGCGGGAGGACAGATACGCAGTATTTT
D gene: TRBD2; J gene: TRBJ2-1; clone size: once; V gene: TRBV20-1; CDR3 protein: CSARRSGGAFF; CDR3 DNA: TGCAGTGCTAGGCGTAGCGGGGGCGCGTTCTTC
D gene: TRBD2; J gene: TRBJ2-1; clone size: .; V gene: TRBV7-3; CDR3 protein: CASSLGLAGGNEQFF; CDR3 DNA: TGTGCCAGCAGCTTAGGACTAGCGGGGGGAAATGAGCAGTTCTTC
D gene: TRBD2; J gene: TRBJ2-3; clone size: .; V gene: TRBV24-1; CDR3 protein: CAAGTSGGRSTDTQYF; CDR3 DNA: TGTGCCGCAGGGACTAGCGGGGGGCGAAGCACAGATACGCAGTATTTT
D gene: .; J gene: TRBJ1-2; clone size: few; V gene: TRBV5-1; CDR3 protein: CASSPRPGFNYGYTF; CDR3 DNA: TGCGCCAGCAGCCCACGGCCTGGATTCAACTATGGCTACACCTTC
D gene: TRBD1; J gene: TRBJ1-1; clone size: .; V gene: TRBV5-1; CDR3 protein: CASSTDRVGANTEAFF; CDR3 DNA: TGCGCCAGCAGCACGGACAGGGTGGGGGCGAACACTGAAGCTTTCTTT
D gene: .; J gene: TRBJ1-5; clone size: few; V gene: TRBV2; CDR3 protein: CASRAREGNQPQHF; CDR3 DNA: TGTGCCAGCAGGGCGAGGGAGGGAAATCAGCCCCAGCATTTT
D gene: TRBD1; J gene: TRBJ2-2; clone size: few; V gene: TRBV7-9; CDR3 protein: CASSSGTGGSTGELFF; CDR3 DNA: TGTGCCAGCAGCTCCGGAACAGGGGGCAGCACCGGGGAGCTGTTTTTT
D gene: .; J gene: TRBJ1-5; clone size: .; V gene: TRBV7-2; CDR3 protein: CASSLSDGNQPQHF; CDR3 DNA: TGTGCCAGCAGCTTATCGGACGGCAATCAGCCCCAGCATTTT
D gene: .; J gene: TRBJ1-3; clone size: .; V gene: TRBV18; CDR3 protein: CASSSLGGRSGNTIYF; CDR3 DNA: TGTGCCAGCTCATCGCTGGGGGGCCGCTCTGGAAACACCATATATTTT
D gene: .; J gene: TRBJ1-3; clone size: .; V gene: TRBV20-1; CDR3 protein: CSARDGNTIYF; CDR3 DNA: TGCAGTGCTAGAGATGGAAACACCATATATTTT
D gene: TRBD1; J gene: TRBJ1-1; clone size: .; V gene: TRBV7-3; CDR3 protein: CASSFRGANTEAFF; CDR3 DNA: TGTGCCAGCAGCTTCAGGGGGGCGAACACTGAAGCTTTCTTT
D gene: .; J gene: TRBJ1-1; clone size: .; V gene: TRBV12-5; CDR3 protein: CASGLGQEGTEAFF; CDR3 DNA: TGTGCTAGTGGTTTGGGCCAAGAAGGAACTGAAGCTTTCTTT